This passage covers 11 T cell receptor beta chains from one sample sequenced in a study of cytomegalovirus exposure and HLA in healthy donors. Primers: 60 Vbeta forward and 13 Jbeta reverse. Here immunoSEQ multiplex PCR was the method, and the copy in TCRdb shows in-frame clones only, minus some. The repertoire includes 130,000 or so clones, about 9.1% of them detected once, and over 6.5% sits in the top ten. Sequencing was done on a sample of PBMCs. These receptors were obtained from a woman between 40 and 50 years old in good health and CMV-seropositive.

The rearrangement joins TRBV9 to TRBJ2-7; D possibly corresponds to TRBD2 (6 bases). Germline V lookup: CDR1 SGDLS, CDR2 YYNGEE. Trimming took 4 bases from V and 2 from J, leaving 16 bases between them. The CDR3 length is 15 residues. The CDR3 DNA follows: TGTGCCAGCAGCCCATCCCCGGGACTCCCCTACGAGCAGTACTTC. The encoded protein is CASSPSPGLPYEQYF.

This rearrangement joins TRBV5-1 to TRBJ1-6; 7 bases agree with TRBD1. Germline V lookup: CDR1 SGHRS, CDR2 YFSETQ. With 0 bases clipped from V and 7 bases from J, the junction kept 7 bases outside the gene matches. The CDR3 sequence is 16 residues long. The CDR3 DNA sequence: TGCGCCAGCAGCTTGGAAGTGACAGGGACGAATTCACCCCTCCACTTT. Its protein product is CASSLEVTGTNSPLHF.

In nucleotides, the CDR3 is TGCGCCAGCAGCTTCCTAGCGGGGGGCCCCTCCTCAAGCTCCTACGAGCAGTACTTC. It specifies CASSFLAGGPSSSSYEQYF. The chain links TRBV5-1 to TRBJ2-7; 11 bases line up with TRBD2. CDR1 and CDR2 from the germline V gene are SGHRS and YFSETQ. V trimming: 2 bases; J trimming: 0 bases; junction bases outside the gene matches: 13. The CDR3 spans 19 residues.

The V call is TRBV18, the J call TRBJ2-3; 9 bases match TRBD2. V shed 0 bases and J 2 bases; nucleotides not matched to a gene: 3. This CDR3 comprises 16 residues. The V gene's germline CDR1 is KGHSH and CDR2 LQKENI. CDR3: CASSPPTSGDTDTQYF. The DNA of the CDR3 is TGTGCCAGCTCACCACCGACTAGCGGTGACACAGATACGCAGTATTTT.

The V and J genes are TRBV2 and TRBJ2-5; D perhaps matches TRBD1 (5 bases). CDR1 is SNHLY and CDR2 is FYNNEI in the germline V gene. V lost 4 bases, J lost 7 bases, and 16 bases lay in between. This CDR3 spans 14 amino acids. DNA of the CDR3: TGTGCCAGCAGTGCTACGACAGCCTTGGGGACCCAGTACTTC. Its protein product is CASSATTALGTQYF. Looking up the rest from reference TRBV2 and TRBJ2-5 gives the full variable domain: EPEVTQTPSHQVTQMGQEVILRCVPISNHLYFYWYRQILGQKVEFLVSFYNNEISEKSEIFDDQFSVERPDGSNFTLKIRSTKLEDSAMYFCASSATTALGTQYFGPGTRLLVL.

This clone was found a few times. The chain's CDR3 is CASSSDRIDEQFF. CDR3 DNA sequence: TGTGCCAGCAGTTCCGACAGGATCGATGAGCAGTTCTTC. The V gene is TRBV6-6, the J gene TRBJ2-1; perhaps TRBD1 as D (6 bases). Per germline, CDR1 MNHNY and CDR2 SVGAGI (reference sequence). Deletions cut 4 bases from V and 8 bases from J, with 12 bases between. The CDR3 is made up of 13 amino acids.

The chain links TRBV6-1 to TRBJ2-2; D is uncertain. The germline V gene has CDR1 MNHNS and CDR2 SASEGT. Trimming stripped 0 bases from V and 5 bases from J, with 7 bases between. This CDR3 has 14 amino acids. DNA for the CDR3: TGTGCCAGCAGTGAAGCGCGTGGTACCGGGGAGCTGTTTTTT. Its translation is CASSEARGTGELFF.

This clone was seen a few times. V usage is TRBV9 and J usage is TRBJ2-3; 8 bases map to TRBD1. This CDR3 is 14 amino acids long. The ends lost 2 bases at V and 4 bases at J; junction bases unmatched: 3. Per germline, CDR1 SGDLS and CDR2 YYNGEE. Here the CDR3 DNA reads TGTGCCAGCAGCGTCCAGGGGGCTCCAGATACGCAGTATTTT. This gives the protein CASSVQGAPDTQYF.

Judged by abundance, this clone is medium-sized. V gene TRBV4-1 combines with J gene TRBJ2-5; 11 bases are a match to TRBD2. Germline V gene sequence: CDR1 MGHRA, CDR2 YSYEKL. Trimming took 8 bases from V and 4 from J; bases not matched to a gene: 9. The CDR3 runs 15 residues. CDR3 nucleotides: TGCGCCAGCGGAAAACTAGCGGGGGAGGGAGAGACCCAGTACTTC. It translates to CASGKLAGEGETQYF.

This clone was detected a few times. The chain uses TRBV6-1 and TRBJ1-5; TRBD1 is a possible D gene (6 bases). Per germline, CDR1 MNHNS and CDR2 SASEGT. This CDR3 is built from 13 residues. V lost 6 bases, J lost 16 bases, and 22 bases lay in between. The DNA for the CDR3 is TGTGCCAGCAGCCCAAACGCAGGGGCCCCCTTACATTTT. This encodes CASSPNAGAPLHF.

This clone was observed a handful of times. The V and J genes are TRBV7-9 and TRBJ2-2; TRBD2 matches 12 bases. The ends lost 2 bases at V and 1 base at J; junction bases unmatched: 5. The CDR3 runs 18 residues. Germline V lookup: CDR1 SEHNR, CDR2 FQNEAQ (reference sequence). CDR3 in DNA: TGTGCCAGCAGCTTAAGTGAACTAGCGGGGGGGAACACCGGGGAGCTGTTTTTT. It specifies CASSLSELAGGNTGELFF. Variable domain in full (rest from reference TRBV7-9 and TRBJ2-2): DTGVSQNPRHKITKRGQNVTFRCDPISEHNRLYWYRQTLGQGPEFLTYFQNEAQLEKSRLLSDRFSAERPKGSFSTLEIQRTEQGDSAMYLCASSLSELAGGNTGELFFGEGSRLTVL.